This passage covers 9 T cell receptor beta chains from one sample sequenced in a study of T cell changes during pregnancy in multiple sclerosis (dated by TCRdb to between 2018 and 2021). Library preparation employed the immunoSEQ multiplex PCR assay. TCRdb took over this immuneACCESS table, retaining in-frame rearrangements with V and J assigned. Such tables are incomplete; in checked studies, under half of the missing clones stem from an unresolved V gene, and the remainder is unexplained. For this sample there are more than 65,000 clones; about 92% appear just once. Of the sample, 0.21% is held by the ten largest clones. The sequencing used CD4+ T cells from peripheral blood mononuclear cells, collected before pregnancy. All receptors come from a female donor with multiple sclerosis, enrolled in a pregnancy study.

The chain links TRBV7-9 to TRBJ2-7; 9 nucleotides line up with TRBD1. Trimming cost V 5 bases and J 2 bases; bases outside gene matches: 10. The CDR3 is 16 amino acids. The germline CDR1 and CDR2 sequences are SEHNR and FQNEAQ (reference sequence). CDR3 sequence (DNA): TGTGCCAGCAGCCGACAGGGGGGGCTCTCACCCTACGAGCAGTACTTC. Its protein is CASSRQGGLSPYEQYF.

The rearrangement joins TRBV27 to TRBJ1-5; D is uncertain. The length of the CDR3 is 19 residues. Trimming left V 0 bases short and J 4 bases short, with 22 bases between. CDR1 is MNHEY, CDR2 SMNVEV, per germline (reference sequence). CDR3: CASSLSPYGIDVENQPQHF. The CDR3 bases are TGTGCCAGCAGTTTATCCCCCTACGGGATAGACGTAGAAAATCAGCCCCAGCATTTT.

The J gene is TRBJ1-6, the V gene TRBV19, with no clear D. This CDR3 is 12 amino acids long. The germline gives CDR1 LNHDA, CDR2 SQIVND (reference sequence). The V end lost 4 bases, the J end lost 8 bases, and 6 bases lay between the germline ends. Written as DNA, the CDR3 is TGTGCCAGTAGTACGGGAGATTCACCCCTCCACTTT. This translates into CASSTGDSPLHF.

The chain links TRBV5-1 to TRBJ2-1; TRBD2 matches at 13 bases. This CDR3 contains 15 residues. J lost 10 bases, V lost 5 bases, and 9 bases had no gene match. CDR1 and CDR2 from the germline V gene are SGHRS and YFSETQ. The CDR3 protein is CASSPGTSGDREQFF. CDR3 sequence (DNA): TGCGCCAGCAGTCCCGGGACTAGCGGGGACCGGGAGCAGTTCTTC.

The table lists this clone with a few counts. The chain recombines TRBV10-3 with TRBJ1-5; 7 bases fit TRBD1. CDR3 length: 13 residues. The trim removed 7 bases at V and 8 bases at J, leaving 8 bases unmatched. CDR1 and CDR2 from the germline V gene are ENHRY and SYGVKD. This CDR3 is CAITEGAGKPQHF. CDR3 DNA: TGTGCCATCACCGAGGGGGCCGGAAAGCCCCAGCATTTT.

The rearrangement joins TRBV30 to TRBJ2-5, with 9 bases fitting TRBD2. The J segment lost 5 bases and the V segment lost 2 bases, leaving 9 bases of the junction unmatched. The CDR3 is 15 amino acids. CDR1 GTSNPN and CDR2 SVGIG come from the germline V gene (reference sequence). DNA of the CDR3: TGTGCCTGGAGTTTAGCGGGAGAGATCGGGGAGACCCAGTACTTC. Protein: CAWSLAGEIGETQYF. Variable domain in full (rest from reference TRBV30 and TRBJ2-5): SQTIHQWPATLVQPVGSPLSLECTVEGTSNPNLYWYRQAAGRGLQLLFYSVGIGQISSEVPQNLSASRPQDRQFILSSKKLLLSDSGFYLCAWSLAGEIGETQYFGPGTRLLVL.

The rearrangement uses TRBV4-1 and TRBJ1-2; D remains unclear. Between the trimmed V and J ends, which lost 1 base and 3 bases, there was a span of 9 bases. The CDR3 has 14 amino acids. From germline, CDR1 is MGHRA and CDR2 YSYEKL. The CDR3 DNA sequence: TGCGCCAGCAGCCAAGGGGAGGGTTACTATGGCTACACCTTC. It specifies CASSQGEGYYGYTF.

The genes are TRBV6-1 and TRBJ1-3; 9 positions agree with TRBD1. Germline V gene sequence: CDR1 MNHNS, CDR2 SASEGT. CDR3 size: 17 residues. The ends lost 2 bases at V and 4 bases at J; junction bases unmatched: 9. DNA for the CDR3: TGTGCCAGCAGTGAATTGGGGACAGGGAGGTACGGAAACACCATATATTTT. Translated, it gives CASSELGTGRYGNTIYF.

The chain links TRBV7-6 to TRBJ2-1, with 10 bases fitting TRBD2. The ends lost 2 bases at V and 8 bases at J; junction bases unmatched: 6. CDR1 is SGHVS and CDR2 is FNYEAQ in the germline V gene. The CDR3 is made up of 15 amino acids. The CDR3 sequence: CASSLLAGVMDEQFF. The DNA for the CDR3 is TGTGCCAGCAGCTTACTAGCGGGAGTTATGGATGAGCAGTTCTTC.